This TCR beta chain originates from a study of CD8 T cells in Susac syndrome. Study-wide findings and caveats: Acknowledgment was made by the study that its TCR sequencing and HLA analysis involved a relatively small number of individuals.

The RNA, about 0.45 to 1 ug, was put through reverse transcription using random hexamers. An immunoSEQ multiplex PCR generated amplified TCR beta CDR3 products spanning 54 Vbeta and 13 Jbeta. TCRdb passed the immunoSEQ multiplex PCR reads through MiXCR, listing each CDR3 protein once. The table shows 330,000 or so distinct CDR3 sequences, with around 91% occurring only once. Deletions cut 4 bases from V and 4 bases from J, with 8 bases between. The CDR3 consists of 14 residues. Germline CDR1 and CDR2: MGHRA and YSYEKL. The T cells that were sequenced for TCR beta were CD8+ and CD4+ cells from blood. Negative isolation yielded CD4+ and CD8+ T cells, and FACS enriched TEMRA cells. On this clonotype: Its antigen is still unknown.

This receptor was taken from a human donor with multiple sclerosis. Specimen: CD8+ T cells from PBMCs. The rearrangement links TRBV4-1 to TRBJ1-6; D uncertain. The CDR3 sequence is CASSPMGYNSPLHF. The CDR3, as DNA: TGCGCCAGCAGCCCGATGGGGTATAATTCACCCCTCCACTTT.